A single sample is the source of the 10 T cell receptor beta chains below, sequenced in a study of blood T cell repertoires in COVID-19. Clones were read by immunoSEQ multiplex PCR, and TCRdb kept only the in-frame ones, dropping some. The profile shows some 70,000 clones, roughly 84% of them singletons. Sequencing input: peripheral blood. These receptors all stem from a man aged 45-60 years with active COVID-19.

The CDR3 reads CASSKTGVKLFF. The CDR3 DNA follows: TGTGCCAGCAGTAAGACAGGGGTTAAACTGTTTTTT. The chain carries TRBV11-3 and TRBJ1-4; 8 positions agree with TRBD1. This CDR3 has 12 amino acids. With 6 bases clipped from V and 11 bases from J, the junction kept 5 bases outside the gene matches. Germline V lookup: CDR1 SGHNT, CDR2 YENEEA.

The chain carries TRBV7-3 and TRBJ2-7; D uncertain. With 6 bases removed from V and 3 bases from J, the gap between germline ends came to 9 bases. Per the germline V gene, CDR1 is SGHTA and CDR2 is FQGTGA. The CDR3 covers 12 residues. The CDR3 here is CASRTTDYEQYF. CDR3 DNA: TGTGCCAGCAGGACCACAGACTACGAGCAGTACTTC.

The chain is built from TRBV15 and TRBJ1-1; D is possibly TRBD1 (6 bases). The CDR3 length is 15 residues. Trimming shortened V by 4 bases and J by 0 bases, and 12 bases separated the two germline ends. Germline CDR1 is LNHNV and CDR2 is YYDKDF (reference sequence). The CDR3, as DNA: TGTGCCACCAGCAAAGCCCAGGGGATGAACACTGAAGCTTTCTTT. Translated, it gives CATSKAQGMNTEAFF.

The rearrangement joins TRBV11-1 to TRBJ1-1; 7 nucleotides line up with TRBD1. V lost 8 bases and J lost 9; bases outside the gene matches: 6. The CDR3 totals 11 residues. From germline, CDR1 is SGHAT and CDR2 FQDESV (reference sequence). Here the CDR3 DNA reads TGTGCCAGCGGATTCAGGGGGAAAGCTTTCTTT. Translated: CASGFRGKAFF.

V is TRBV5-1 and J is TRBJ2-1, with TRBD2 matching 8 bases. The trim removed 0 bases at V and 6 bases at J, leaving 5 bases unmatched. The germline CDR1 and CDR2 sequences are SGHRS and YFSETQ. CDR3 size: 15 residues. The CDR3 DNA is TGCGCCAGCAGCTTGGCTCTAGCGGGCGTCAATGAGCAGTTCTTC. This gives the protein CASSLALAGVNEQFF.

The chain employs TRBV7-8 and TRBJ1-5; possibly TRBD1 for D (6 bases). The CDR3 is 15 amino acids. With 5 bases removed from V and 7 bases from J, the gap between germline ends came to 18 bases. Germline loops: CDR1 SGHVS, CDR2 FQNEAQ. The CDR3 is CASSKTGLAEQPQHF. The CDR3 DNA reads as TGTGCCAGCAGCAAAACAGGGTTGGCGGAACAGCCCCAGCATTTT. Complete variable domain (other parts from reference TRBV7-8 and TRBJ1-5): GAGVSQSPRYKVAKRGQDVALRCDPISGHVSLFWYQQALGQGPEFLTYFQNEAQLDKSGLPSDRFFAERPEGSVSTLKIQRTQQEDSAVYLCASSKTGLAEQPQHFGDGTRLSIL.

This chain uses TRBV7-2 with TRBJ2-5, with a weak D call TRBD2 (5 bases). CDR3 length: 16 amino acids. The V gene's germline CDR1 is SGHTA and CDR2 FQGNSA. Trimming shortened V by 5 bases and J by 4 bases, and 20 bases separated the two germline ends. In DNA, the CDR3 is TGTGCCAGCAGCCCCGGGAACGGCAGGCCCCGAGAGACCCAGTACTTC. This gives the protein CASSPGNGRPRETQYF.

CDR3 coding DNA: TGTGCCAGCAGTCTTTCCGGGACAGGGAACACCGGGGAGCTGTTTTTT. This translates into CASSLSGTGNTGELFF. The V call is TRBV6-6, the J call TRBJ2-2; 8 nucleotides match TRBD1. The CDR3 runs 16 residues. J lost 1 base, V lost 5 bases, and 6 bases had no gene match. Germline V CDR1 and CDR2: MNHNY, SVGAGI (reference sequence).

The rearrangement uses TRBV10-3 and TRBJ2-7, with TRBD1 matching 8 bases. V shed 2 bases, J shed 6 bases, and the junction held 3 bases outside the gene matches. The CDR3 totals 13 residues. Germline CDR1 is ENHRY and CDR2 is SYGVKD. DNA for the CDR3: TGTGCCATCAGTGAGGAAACAGGGGGCGAGCAGTACGTC. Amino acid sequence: CAISEETGGEQYV.

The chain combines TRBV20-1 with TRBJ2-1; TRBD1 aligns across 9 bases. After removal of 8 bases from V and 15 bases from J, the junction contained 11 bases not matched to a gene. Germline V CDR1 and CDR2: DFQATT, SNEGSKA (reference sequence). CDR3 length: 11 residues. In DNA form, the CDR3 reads TGCAGTCTGGACGAGCGGGACAGGGCGTTCTTC. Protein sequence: CSLDERDRAFF.